This TCR beta chain emerged from a study of T cell repertoires in aging, cancer and after chemotherapy. In the study overall: Healthy donor repertoires were recorded over several months to years and showed clear clonal overlap.

This clonotype is medium-sized by share. The antigen is unknown. The study's findings and limits: Compared with age-matched healthy donors, untreated hematological or solid cancer patients showed higher blood TCR clonality. The repertoire data cannot show anything about immunological memory following chemotherapy.

Peripheral blood genomic DNA, not sorted cells or RNA, was the template. CDR1 is MNHEY, CDR2 SVGAGI, per germline. V dropped 6 bases and J dropped 2; count of bases not matched to a gene: 2. The length of the CDR3 is 13 residues. A mixed TRB-A/B primer pool amplified rearranged TRB by multiplex touch-down PCR. TCRdb reanalysed the multiplex PCR reads using MiXCR and keeps one entry per CDR3 protein. The data show 10,000 to 15,000 distinct CDR3 sequences, less than 25% seen once. The chain links TRBV6-5 to TRBJ2-7, with 9 bases identical to TRBD2. Sequenced sample: blood. The TCR sequence derives from a human donor in good health. CDR3 nucleotides: TGTGCCAGCAGCCGCGGGGGGGCCTACGAGCAGTACTTC. Residues: CASSRGGAYEQYF.